The 5 T cell receptor beta chains reported below all come from one sample, sequenced in a study of brain T cells in children with intractable seizures (dated by TCRdb to 2020 to 2022). The time point label here, explained by the study, means: resected brain tissue, or blood drawn just prior to surgery. Library method: the immunoSEQ multiplex PCR assay. TCRdb provides this immuneACCESS table in a form limited to in-frame rearrangements. Some clones are lacking; in checked studies, under half of them reflect an unresolved V gene, and why the rest are absent is not known. Present in this sample are around 70,000 clones, more than 85% of which were seen just once. The ten largest clones take up around 1.6% of the sample. The sample here was peripheral blood, taken at surgery. The receptor set was obtained from a boy less than two years old with tuberous sclerosis and intractable seizures.

The V gene is TRBV19, the J gene TRBJ2-7, with 7 bases fitting TRBD2. This CDR3 comprises 14 residues. The junction had 4 bases not matched to a gene; V was cut back by 2 bases and J by 3 bases. CDR1 is LNHDA and CDR2 is SQIVND in the germline V gene (reference sequence). CDR3 residues: CASSISSGYYEQYF. CDR3 DNA sequence: TGTGCCAGTAGTATATCTAGCGGCTACTACGAGCAGTACTTC.

This rearrangement joins TRBV3-1 (or the pseudogene TRBV3-2) to TRBJ1-3; maybe TRBD1 (5 bases). V was shortened by 8 bases and J by 2 bases, with 10 bases between the two germline ends. CDR3 length equals 13 residues. Germline CDR1 reads LGHDT; CDR2 reads YNNKEL (reference sequence). The CDR3 spells CASVQGPGNTIYF. For the CDR3, the DNA is TGTGCCAGCGTCCAGGGACCTGGAAACACCATATATTTT.

The CDR3 region has the DNA TGTGCCAGCAGCCAAGACGGGCTAGCGGTCTACAATGAGCAGTTCTTC. Protein product: CASSQDGLAVYNEQFF. V is TRBV4-2 and J is TRBJ2-1; the match to TRBD2 covers 7 bases. Germline CDR1 is LGHNA and CDR2 is YNFKEQ. V shed 0 bases and J 3 bases; nucleotides not matched to a gene: 5. CDR3 size: 16 residues.

The chain carries TRBV5-8 and TRBJ2-7, with D uncertain. CDR3 length: 13 residues. Looked up from germline, CDR1 is SGHTS and CDR2 is YDEGEE. The V gene lost 0 bases and the J gene lost 2 bases, with 6 bases spanning the gap. Written as DNA, the CDR3 is TGTGCCAGCAGCTTGGGGCGGACCTACGAGCAGTACTTC. Translation gives CASSLGRTYEQYF.

V gene TRBV11-2 combines with J gene TRBJ2-5, with D possibly being TRBD1 or TRBD2 (6 bases each). V lost 0 bases and J lost 4, with 12 bases in between. The CDR3 consists of 15 residues. The V gene's germline CDR1 is SGHAT and CDR2 FQNNGV. The CDR3 spells CASSLDHREVETQYF. The DNA for the CDR3 is TGTGCCAGCAGCTTAGATCACAGGGAGGTAGAGACCCAGTACTTC.